These T cell receptor beta chains were read from a single sample in a study of shared clonotypes between healthy human individuals. TCRdb's table, derived via immunoSEQ multiplex PCR, lists solely in-frame clones and lacks some. The top ten clones hold approximately 0.4% of a sample with millions of clones, approximately 93% of them seen once. The sample was naive CD4+ T cells from PBMCs. Every receptor here comes from a man aged 18 to 29 in good health. Some clones in this sample may be carry-over from other donors' samples. Each CDR3 is given with its conserved first and last residue. The D gene is left open where the match is weak. Only some rows state a clone size, as once, few, many or a class for expanded clones.

v_gene: TRBV4-1; j_gene: TRBJ2-4; d_gene: TRBD1; abundance: .; CDR3aa: CASSHPVRGSKNIQYF; CDR3nt: TGCGCCAGCAGCCACCCCGTCAGGGGGAGCAAAAACATTCAGTACTTC
v_gene: TRBV6-1; j_gene: TRBJ2-7; d_gene: .; abundance: .; CDR3aa: CASSGTDWSSEQYF; CDR3nt: TGTGCCAGCAGTGGCACTGACTGGAGTAGCGAGCAGTACTTC
v_gene: TRBV5-1; j_gene: TRBJ1-3; d_gene: TRBD1; abundance: .; CDR3aa: CASSPDGQGYGNTIYF; CDR3nt: TGCGCCAGCAGCCCAGACGGACAGGGTTACGGAAACACCATATATTTT
v_gene: TRBV6-4; j_gene: TRBJ2-3; d_gene: TRBD1; abundance: .; CDR3aa: CASRKPGQVCTDTQYF; CDR3nt: TGTGCCAGCAGAAAGCCCGGACAGGTCTGCACAGATACGCAGTATTTT
v_gene: TRBV5-5; j_gene: TRBJ2-2; d_gene: .; abundance: few; CDR3aa: CASSLAGTGELFF; CDR3nt: TGTGCCAGCAGCTTGGCCGGCACCGGGGAGCTGTTTTTT
v_gene: TRBV5-4; j_gene: TRBJ2-7; d_gene: TRBD1; abundance: .; CDR3aa: CASSHRGSGLEQYF; CDR3nt: TGTGCCAGCAGCCACAGGGGATCGGGCCTCGAGCAGTACTTC
v_gene: TRBV7-9; j_gene: TRBJ2-7; d_gene: .; abundance: .; CDR3aa: CASTGAYEQYF; CDR3nt: TGTGCCTCGACAGGTGCCTACGAGCAGTACTTC
v_gene: TRBV4-1; j_gene: TRBJ2-5; d_gene: .; abundance: .; CDR3aa: CASSQFLGVLTQETQYF; CDR3nt: TGCGCCAGCAGCCAGTTCTTGGGGGTGCTGACCCAAGAGACCCAGTACTTC
v_gene: TRBV2; j_gene: TRBJ1-5; d_gene: .; abundance: few; CDR3aa: CASSVNNPNQPQHF; CDR3nt: TGTGCCAGCAGCGTAAACAATCCTAATCAGCCCCAGCATTTT
v_gene: TRBV4-3; j_gene: TRBJ2-5; d_gene: .; abundance: .; CDR3aa: CASSQDRAVQETQYF; CDR3nt: TGCGCCAGCAGCCAAGACAGGGCGGTCCAAGAGACCCAGTACTTC
v_gene: TRBV11-3; j_gene: TRBJ2-3; d_gene: .; abundance: .; CDR3aa: CASSLFPSSTDTQYF; CDR3nt: TGTGCCAGCAGCTTATTCCCTAGTAGCACAGATACGCAGTATTTT
v_gene: TRBV6-4; j_gene: TRBJ2-3; d_gene: .; abundance: .; CDR3aa: CASSQMLGVGQYF; CDR3nt: TGTGCCAGCAGTCAAATGCTCGGGGTTGGGCAGTATTTT
v_gene: TRBV15; j_gene: TRBJ2-4; d_gene: .; abundance: once; CDR3aa: CATSPQRGAKNIQYF; CDR3nt: TGTGCCACCAGTCCGCAGAGGGGAGCCAAAAACATTCAGTACTTC
v_gene: TRBV10-3; j_gene: TRBJ2-7; d_gene: .; abundance: .; CDR3aa: CAIRGAGGFAEQYF; CDR3nt: TGTGCCATCAGGGGCGCAGGGGGGTTTGCCGAGCAGTACTTC
v_gene: TRBV28; j_gene: TRBJ1-1; d_gene: .; abundance: .; CDR3aa: CASTLRPMGNTEAFF; CDR3nt: TGTGCCAGCACCCTGAGGCCGATGGGGAACACTGAAGCTTTCTTT
v_gene: TRBV5-4; j_gene: TRBJ2-5; d_gene: .; abundance: .; CDR3aa: CASSLVTDKETQYF; CDR3nt: TGTGCCAGCAGCTTGGTGACGGACAAAGAGACCCAGTACTTC
v_gene: TRBV7-6; j_gene: TRBJ2-1; d_gene: TRBD2; abundance: .; CDR3aa: CASSLVPGLADYNEQFF; CDR3nt: TGTGCCAGCAGCTTAGTTCCCGGACTAGCGGATTACAATGAGCAGTTCTTC
v_gene: TRBV6-1; j_gene: TRBJ1-6; d_gene: .; abundance: .; CDR3aa: CASIMDGNSPLHF; CDR3nt: TGTGCCAGCATCATGGACGGCAATTCACCCCTCCACTTT
v_gene: TRBV2; j_gene: TRBJ2-2; d_gene: .; abundance: .; CDR3aa: CASRGQGGAGELFF; CDR3nt: TGTGCCAGCCGAGGGCAGGGTGGGGCCGGGGAGCTGTTTTTT
v_gene: TRBV5-4; j_gene: TRBJ2-3; d_gene: TRBD2; abundance: .; CDR3aa: CASSSRDYTDTQYF; CDR3nt: TGTGCCAGCAGCTCCCGGGACTACACAGATACGCAGTATTTT
v_gene: TRBV28; j_gene: TRBJ2-7; d_gene: .; abundance: .; CDR3aa: CASRLTGSDEQYF; CDR3nt: TGTGCCAGCAGGCTAACAGGGTCGGACGAGCAGTACTTC
v_gene: TRBV5-8; j_gene: TRBJ2-7; d_gene: TRBD2; abundance: .; CDR3aa: CASSLLIAGGPYEQYF; CDR3nt: TGTGCCAGCAGCTTGCTTATAGCGGGAGGACCCTACGAGCAGTACTTC
v_gene: TRBV15; j_gene: TRBJ1-4; d_gene: .; abundance: .; CDR3aa: CATSRDLVRREKLFF; CDR3nt: TGTGCCACCAGCAGAGATCTAGTTCGTAGGGAAAAACTGTTTTTT
v_gene: TRBV29-1; j_gene: TRBJ1-5; d_gene: TRBD1; abundance: .; CDR3aa: CSVRQGDSNQPQHF; CDR3nt: TGCAGCGTTCGACAGGGGGATAGCAATCAGCCCCAGCATTTT
v_gene: TRBV4-1; j_gene: TRBJ2-3; d_gene: .; abundance: .; CDR3aa: CASSPSPRDTQYF; CDR3nt: TGCGCCAGCAGCCCCTCCCCTCGGGATACGCAGTATTTT
v_gene: TRBV28; j_gene: TRBJ2-1; d_gene: .; abundance: .; CDR3aa: CASSNPGRHNEQFF; CDR3nt: TGTGCCAGCAGTAATCCGGGACGGCACAATGAGCAGTTCTTC
v_gene: TRBV7-2; j_gene: TRBJ2-5; d_gene: TRBD2; abundance: .; CDR3aa: CASSPPGGGQETQYF; CDR3nt: TGTGCCAGCAGCCCCCCGGGAGGAGGTCAAGAGACCCAGTACTTC
v_gene: TRBV9; j_gene: TRBJ1-1; d_gene: .; abundance: .; CDR3aa: CASSTLPGERAFF; CDR3nt: TGTGCCAGCAGCACCCTACCGGGGGAAAGGGCTTTCTTT
v_gene: TRBV19; j_gene: TRBJ2-7; d_gene: TRBD1; abundance: .; CDR3aa: CASSSPGQGTYEQYF; CDR3nt: TGTGCCAGTAGTTCTCCGGGACAGGGAACCTACGAGCAGTACTTC
v_gene: TRBV29-1; j_gene: TRBJ2-1; d_gene: TRBD2; abundance: .; CDR3aa: CSVVSGGRGEQFF; CDR3nt: TGCAGCGTTGTTTCCGGGGGGAGGGGTGAGCAGTTCTTC
v_gene: TRBV19; j_gene: TRBJ1-2; d_gene: .; abundance: few; CDR3aa: CASSIRQPNYGYTF; CDR3nt: TGTGCCAGTAGTATCCGACAGCCAAACTATGGCTACACCTTC
v_gene: TRBV7-3; j_gene: TRBJ2-5; d_gene: .; abundance: .; CDR3aa: CASSPGEGTQYF; CDR3nt: TGTGCCAGCAGCCCCGGAGAAGGCACCCAGTACTTC
v_gene: TRBV11-2; j_gene: TRBJ2-7; d_gene: TRBD2; abundance: .; CDR3aa: CASSRWTSPTYEQYF; CDR3nt: TGTGCCAGCAGCCGCTGGACTAGCCCTACCTACGAGCAGTACTTC
v_gene: TRBV5-1; j_gene: TRBJ2-2; d_gene: .; abundance: .; CDR3aa: CASSLEANTGELFF; CDR3nt: TGCGCCAGCAGCTTGGAGGCCAACACCGGGGAGCTGTTTTTT
v_gene: TRBV29-1; j_gene: TRBJ1-1; d_gene: .; abundance: once; CDR3aa: CSVEPFPGGSRSVVNTEAFF; CDR3nt: TGCAGCGTTGAGCCCTTCCCCGGGGGCAGTCGCTCAGTGGTGAACACTGAAGCTTTCTTT
v_gene: TRBV5-1; j_gene: TRBJ2-1; d_gene: .; abundance: .; CDR3aa: CASSLSASVQLGHEQFF; CDR3nt: TGCGCCAGCAGCTTATCGGCTAGCGTCCAACTGGGGCATGAGCAGTTCTTC
v_gene: TRBV9; j_gene: TRBJ1-3; d_gene: .; abundance: .; CDR3aa: CASSGYPGLLATIYF; CDR3nt: TGTGCCAGCAGCGGATACCCGGGTCTATTAGCCACCATATATTTT
v_gene: TRBV4-3; j_gene: TRBJ2-1; d_gene: .; abundance: .; CDR3aa: CASSPHPEGQSYNEQFF; CDR3nt: TGCGCCAGCAGTCCTCACCCAGAGGGGCAAAGCTACAATGAGCAGTTCTTC
v_gene: TRBV18; j_gene: TRBJ2-2; d_gene: .; abundance: .; CDR3aa: CASSSSGGLTGELFF; CDR3nt: TGTGCCAGCTCATCCTCAGGGGGGCTTACCGGGGAGCTGTTTTTT
v_gene: TRBV9; j_gene: TRBJ2-2; d_gene: .; abundance: .; CDR3aa: CASSVEGAGELFF; CDR3nt: TGTGCCAGCAGCGTAGAAGGGGCCGGGGAGCTGTTTTTT
v_gene: TRBV7-6; j_gene: TRBJ2-1; d_gene: .; abundance: .; CDR3aa: CASSPGVRNNEQFF; CDR3nt: TGTGCCAGCAGCCCCGGGGTAAGGAACAATGAGCAGTTCTTC
v_gene: TRBV2; j_gene: TRBJ2-7; d_gene: TRBD1; abundance: .; CDR3aa: CASMGRGQTYEQYF; CDR3nt: TGTGCCAGCATGGGCAGGGGGCAAACCTACGAGCAGTACTTC
v_gene: TRBV7-8; j_gene: TRBJ1-5; d_gene: .; abundance: .; CDR3aa: CASSLGRQINQPQHF; CDR3nt: TGTGCCAGCAGCTTAGGGCGACAGATCAATCAGCCCCAGCATTTT
v_gene: TRBV15; j_gene: TRBJ2-2; d_gene: TRBD1; abundance: .; CDR3aa: CATSTDRGAGTGELFF; CDR3nt: TGTGCCACCAGCACAGACAGGGGCGCCGGCACCGGGGAGCTGTTTTTT
v_gene: TRBV28; j_gene: TRBJ1-2; d_gene: .; abundance: once; CDR3aa: CASSRGGARNGYTF; CDR3nt: TGTGCCAGCAGCCGGGGCGGGGCCCGGAATGGCTACACCTTC
v_gene: TRBV28; j_gene: TRBJ2-7; d_gene: TRBD1; abundance: .; CDR3aa: CASSLWSGAAGGDEQYF; CDR3nt: TGTGCCAGCAGTTTATGGTCCGGGGCGGCAGGGGGCGACGAGCAGTACTTC
v_gene: TRBV7-6; j_gene: TRBJ2-1; d_gene: TRBD2; abundance: .; CDR3aa: CASSLAVSSGYYNEQFF; CDR3nt: TGTGCCAGCAGCTTAGCGGTCTCTAGCGGGTACTACAATGAGCAGTTCTTC
v_gene: TRBV7-3; j_gene: TRBJ2-1; d_gene: .; abundance: .; CDR3aa: CASSLAVGEQFF; CDR3nt: TGTGCCAGCAGCTTGGCAGTTGGTGAGCAGTTCTTC
v_gene: TRBV4-1; j_gene: TRBJ1-1; d_gene: .; abundance: few; CDR3aa: CASSQRVGQGHTEAFF; CDR3nt: TGCGCCAGCAGCCAAAGGGTCGGTCAGGGACACACTGAAGCTTTCTTT
v_gene: TRBV6-6; j_gene: TRBJ2-2; d_gene: .; abundance: .; CDR3aa: CASSYSVTGELFF; CDR3nt: TGTGCCAGCAGTTACTCGGTTACCGGGGAGCTGTTTTTT
v_gene: TRBV19; j_gene: TRBJ2-5; d_gene: TRBD1; abundance: .; CDR3aa: CASSIVPRGTGVQETQYF; CDR3nt: TGTGCCAGTAGTATAGTGCCCAGGGGTACAGGGGTTCAAGAGACCCAGTACTTC
v_gene: TRBV9; j_gene: TRBJ1-4; d_gene: .; abundance: once; CDR3aa: CASSVGQPNEKLFF; CDR3nt: TGTGCCAGCAGCGTCGGACAGCCTAATGAAAAACTGTTTTTT
v_gene: TRBV27; j_gene: TRBJ2-7; d_gene: .; abundance: once; CDR3aa: CASSAQGIGEQYF; CDR3nt: TGTGCCAGCAGTGCCCAGGGGATTGGGGAGCAGTACTTC
v_gene: TRBV11-3; j_gene: TRBJ2-5; d_gene: .; abundance: .; CDR3aa: CASSLGGTGQETQYF; CDR3nt: TGTGCCAGCAGCTTAGGAGGGACTGGCCAAGAGACCCAGTACTTC
v_gene: TRBV18; j_gene: TRBJ1-1; d_gene: .; abundance: .; CDR3aa: CASSPPADGYEAFF; CDR3nt: TGTGCCAGCTCACCACCGGCGGACGGATATGAAGCTTTCTTT
v_gene: TRBV5-1; j_gene: TRBJ2-7; d_gene: TRBD1; abundance: .; CDR3aa: CASSLVTGAGIHEQYF; CDR3nt: TGCGCCAGCAGCTTGGTGACAGGGGCCGGGATCCACGAGCAGTACTTC
v_gene: TRBV2; j_gene: TRBJ1-1; d_gene: .; abundance: .; CDR3aa: CASRRGGTEAFF; CDR3nt: TGTGCCAGCAGGCGGGGAGGCACTGAAGCTTTCTTT